The present entry profiles one TCR beta chain with its context. Its antigen is unidentified. Here the gene names and germline are mouse. The observed sequence ends 1 residue before the CDR3 terminus, with the missing tail filled in from the germline J gene. The V and J ends lost 1 base and 3 bases respectively, with 11 bases between them. Germline lookup yields CDR1 GKSSPN and CDR2 SITVG. This CDR3 has 14 residues. These data originate in a study of tissue T cells after allogeneic stem cell transplantation. Study results and limitations: Across patients, clones rarely overlapped, yet motif clusters were shared tissue-specifically.

Generated by immunoSEQ multiplex PCR, the TCRdb table keeps only in-frame clones and is missing some. The table lists more than 40,000 clones, about three quarters of them singletons. Sequenced: sorted cells pooled from one or two spleens. This clonotype was obtained from a pool of C57BL/6 mice in good health. The chain has TRBV31 and TRBJ2-3; the D is unclear. CDR3 DNA (partial): TGTGCCTGGAGTCCTCTTCCGGGGGCAGAAACGCTGTAT. Amino acid sequence: CAWSPLPGAETLY. In full, the CDR3 reads CAWSPLPGAETLYF.